This TCR beta chain was profiled in a study of cytomegalovirus exposure and HLA in healthy donors. Study-wide context: Early release data held 80 million to 100 million unique TCRs from HLA-typed donors. Broader study findings: Follow-up analysis later connected one missense variant in DCLRE1C with trimming of TCR beta V- and J-genes. Being indistinguishable, some V segments were excluded, TRBV6-2 and TRBV6-3 among them. Reportedly, diagnosis of cytomegalovirus status by the classifier showed high specificity and sensitivity.

Trimming pared 8 bases from V and 0 bases from J, leaving 13 bases between. CDR1 is MDHEN, CDR2 SYDVKM, per germline. The CDR3 consists of 14 residues. Details on this clone: Its matching antigen is unknown.

The PCR employed 60 Vbeta primers together with 13 Jbeta primers. Produced via immunoSEQ multiplex PCR; TCRdb's table is partial and in-frame only. The repertoire has some 130,000 clones, almost 80% of them found once; the top ten carry 1.5%. The J gene is TRBJ1-2, the V gene TRBV28; D may be TRBD1 (5 bases). The receptor comes from a female donor in good health and CMV-seronegative. The sequenced sample consisted of PBMCs. As DNA, the CDR3 is TGTGCCAGCTATAGACAGCAAACTAACTATGGCTACACCTTC. Translation: CASYRQQTNYGYTF.